The 25 T cell receptor beta chains listed next were all sequenced from one sample in a study of blood T cell repertoires in COVID-19. Clones were sequenced by immunoSEQ multiplex PCR, and TCRdb holds only the in-frame ones, with some missing. This sample has 200,000 to 300,000 clones, with roughly 91% found just once. The material sequenced was PBMCs or T cells enriched from blood (not recorded which). Receptors were obtained from a woman in her 30s with acute COVID-19.

The chain joins TRBV7-8 to TRBJ1-2, with D perhaps TRBD1 (6 bases). Germline lookup yields CDR1 SGHVS and CDR2 FQNEAQ. The CDR3 covers 16 residues. Trimming pared 3 bases from V and 7 bases from J, leaving 21 bases between. The CDR3, as DNA: TGTGCCAGCAGCTTGGAGGCGGGGGGCTTCCGAGGTGGCTACACCTTC. Translating it yields CASSLEAGGFRGGYTF.

This CDR3 reads CAITWTEEANYGYTF. The CDR3 bases are TGTGCCATCACTTGGACGGAGGAGGCTAACTATGGCTACACCTTC. The chain is built from TRBV10-3 and TRBJ1-2; D is unresolved. Trimming removed 7 bases at V and 0 bases at J, with 15 bases between. The CDR3 loop spans 15 amino acids. Germline V gene sequence: CDR1 ENHRY, CDR2 SYGVKD.

The V gene is TRBV12-3 or TRBV12-4, the J gene TRBJ2-7, with D perhaps matching TRBD2 (5 bases). Trimming took off 6 bases at V and 1 base at J, with 10 bases between the two ends. The CDR3 runs to 13 residues. Here the CDR3 DNA reads TGTGCCAGCAGGACTACTGGGTCCTACGAGCAGTACTTC. This encodes CASRTTGSYEQYF.

This CDR3 reads CASSEGQEYSPLHF. The CDR3 DNA reads as TGTGCCAGCAGTGAGGGACAGGAGTATTCACCCCTCCACTTT. The chain couples TRBV6-1 to TRBJ1-6; 8 nucleotides match TRBD1. Germline values: CDR1 MNHNS, CDR2 SASEGT. The CDR3 contains 14 residues. Losses at the gene ends were 3 bases for V and 8 bases for J; bases not matched to a gene: 3.

The chain combines TRBV7-9 with TRBJ2-3; 8 bases map to TRBD2. V lost 4 bases and J lost 4; bases outside the gene matches: 13. The CDR3 loop spans 17 amino acids. CDR1 is SEHNR and CDR2 is FQNEAQ in the germline V gene (reference sequence). The CDR3 coding sequence is TGTGCCAGCAGCTCTTCCGGGACTAGGGGTGGCCCAGATACGCAGTATTTT. Translating it yields CASSSSGTRGGPDTQYF.

The J gene is TRBJ1-1, the V gene TRBV30; D not certain. The CDR3 has 11 residues. CDR1 GTSNPN and CDR2 SVGIG come from the germline V gene (reference sequence). Trimming removed 8 bases from V and 8 bases from J, with 15 bases in between. The CDR3 coding sequence is TGTGCCCATGTTGCTTCGGTAGAAGCTTTCTTT. The encoded protein is CAHVASVEAFF.

This chain joins TRBV28 and TRBJ1-1; TRBD1 is a possible D gene (6 bases). This CDR3 is 15 amino acids long. In germline, CDR1 is MDHEN, CDR2 SYDVKM. Between the trimmed V and J ends, which lost 2 bases and 5 bases, there was a span of 15 bases. The CDR3 nucleotides read TGTGCCAGCAGTTTAGGGGGGGCGAAAGGAACTGAAGCTTTCTTT. Encoded protein: CASSLGGAKGTEAFF.

The chain uses TRBV28 and TRBJ2-7; D is perhaps TRBD1 (5 bases). V gave up 1 base and J gave up 2 bases, with 12 bases separating them. The CDR3 length is 15 residues. Germline V gene data show CDR1 as MDHEN and CDR2 as SYDVKM. This chain's CDR3 is CASSLSDTGAYEQYF. The CDR3 DNA follows: TGTGCCAGCAGTTTATCGGACACCGGAGCCTACGAGCAGTACTTC.

V is TRBV5-4 and J is TRBJ2-3; maybe TRBD2 (5 bases). The length of the CDR3 is 15 residues. Trimming took off 4 bases at V and 4 bases at J, with 16 bases between the two ends. CDR1 and CDR2 (germline): SGHNT, YYREEE (reference sequence). CDR3 region: CASSPGISRADTQYF. CDR3 bases: TGTGCCAGCAGCCCCGGGATATCGAGGGCAGATACGCAGTATTTT.

This rearrangement joins TRBV29-1 to TRBJ1-5, with TRBD1 matching 12 bases. The V segment lost 7 bases and the J segment 9 bases; nucleotides outside the gene matches: 4. The CDR3 has 12 amino acids. Germline V CDR1 and CDR2: SQVTM, ANQGSEA. The CDR3 DNA reads as TGCAGCGCCGGGACAGGGGGCGGGCCCCAGCATTTT. This sequence encodes CSAGTGGGPQHF. Variable domain in full (rest from reference TRBV29-1 and TRBJ1-5): SAVISQKPSRDICQRGTSLTIQCQVDSQVTMMFWYRQQPGQSLTLIATANQGSEATYESGFVIDKFPISRPNLTFSTLTVSNMSPEDSSIYLCSAGTGGGPQHFGDGTRLSIL.

This chain uses TRBV2 with TRBJ1-3, with D tentatively TRBD1 (6 bases). The germline CDR1 and CDR2 sequences are SNHLY and FYNNEI. The CDR3 sequence is 13 residues long. V was clipped by 5 bases and J by 5 bases, with 10 bases between them. CDR3 nucleotide sequence: TGTGCCAGCAGTCCCGACAGGAGAAACACCATATATTTT. This codes for CASSPDRRNTIYF. The full variable domain, with the rest looked up from reference TRBV2 and TRBJ1-3, is EPEVTQTPSHQVTQMGQEVILRCVPISNHLYFYWYRQILGQKVEFLVSFYNNEISEKSEIFDDQFSVERPDGSNFTLKIRSTKLEDSAMYFCASSPDRRNTIYFGEGSWLTVV.

Worth noting for this clone: Other DNA sequences of this sample code for an identical CDR3. This rearrangement joins TRBV27 to TRBJ2-3; no clear D. Trimming cost V 3 bases and J 0 bases, with 10 bases left between them. Looked up from germline, CDR1 is MNHEY and CDR2 is SMNVEV (reference sequence). CDR3 length: 15 residues. As DNA, the CDR3 is TGTGCCAGCAGTTTCCTGGCGGAGAGCACAGATACGCAGTATTTT. Translating gives CASSFLAESTDTQYF.

The V and J genes are TRBV6-5 and TRBJ2-7, with 10 bases identical to TRBD1. This CDR3 spans 12 amino acids. Trimming removed 8 bases from V and 7 bases from J; junction bases left unmatched: 5. The germline CDR1 and CDR2 sequences are MNHEY and SVGAGI. DNA for the CDR3: TGTGCCAGCGGGGGGACAGGGGCTGAGCAGTACTTC. Translating it yields CASGGTGAEQYF.

V gene TRBV4-3 combines with J gene TRBJ2-7, with 9 bases that match TRBD1. The CDR3 contains 15 residues. Germline V gives CDR1 LGHNA, CDR2 YSLEER. V lost 0 bases and J lost 6; bases outside the gene matches: 6. The CDR3 protein is CASSQEAGQGFEQYF. The CDR3 nucleotides read TGCGCCAGCAGCCAAGAAGCTGGACAGGGGTTCGAGCAGTACTTC.

The rearrangement joins TRBV4-3 to TRBJ2-5, with a possible D match to TRBD2 (5 bases). Trimming took 1 base from V and 2 from J, leaving 11 bases between them. From germline, CDR1 is LGHNA and CDR2 YSLEER. This CDR3 has 15 amino acids. The CDR3 sequence is CASSQGWEFQETQYF. In nucleotides, the CDR3 is TGCGCCAGCAGCCAAGGTTGGGAGTTTCAAGAGACCCAGTACTTC.

In its sample, this clone was seen once. The rearrangement joins TRBV14 to TRBJ1-6, with D possibly TRBD1 on 5 matching bases. With 5 bases removed from V and 5 bases from J, the gap between germline ends came to 13 bases. The CDR3 runs 15 residues. CDR1 and CDR2 (germline): SGHDN, FVKESK. The CDR3 loop reads CASSMFGGNNSPLHF. CDR3 DNA: TGTGCCAGCAGCATGTTTGGGGGGAATAATTCACCCCTCCACTTT.

The chain couples TRBV19 to TRBJ1-4; 11 bases are shared with TRBD1. J gave up 7 bases and V 7 bases, and 2 bases lay outside the gene matches. CDR1 and CDR2 from the germline V gene are LNHDA and SQIVND (reference sequence). CDR3 size: 13 residues. CDR3 residues: CASTGTGGEKLFF. CDR3 sequence (DNA): TGTGCCAGTACAGGGACAGGGGGTGAAAAACTGTTTTTT. Using reference TRBV19 and TRBJ1-4 for the parts outside the CDR3, the full variable domain is DGGITQSPKYLFRKEGQNVTLSCEQNLNHDAMYWYRQDPGQGLRLIYYSQIVNDFQKGDIAEGYSVSREKKESFPLTVTSAQKNPTAFYLCASTGTGGEKLFFGSGTQLSVL.

The rearrangement uses TRBV15 and TRBJ2-7; D is perhaps TRBD1 (7 bases). The V end was cut by 1 base, the J end by 2 bases, with 9 bases between. The CDR3 spans 14 residues. Germline-derived CDR1 and CDR2 are LNHNV and YYDKDF (reference sequence). CDR3 sequence reads: CATSRGGTAYEQYF. Here the CDR3 DNA reads TGTGCCACCAGCAGAGGCGGGACAGCCTACGAGCAGTACTTC.

The chain employs TRBV12-3 or TRBV12-4 and TRBJ1-2, with a possible D match to TRBD1 (5 bases). Trimming took off 5 bases at V and 8 bases at J, with 12 bases between the two ends. This CDR3 is built from 12 residues. CDR3 amino acids: CASSLREGGYTF. The CDR3 DNA reads TGTGCCAGCAGTCTCAGGGAAGGAGGCTACACCTTC.

This clone was seen once. The genes are TRBV13 and TRBJ2-3; D may be TRBD2 (6 bases). CDR3 length: 15 amino acids. V shed 1 base and J shed 0 bases, with 8 bases lying between them. Germline V gene lookup returns CDR1 PRHDT and CDR2 FYEKMQ (reference sequence). Here the CDR3 reads CASSLEGTSTDTQYF. CDR3 coding DNA: TGTGCCAGCAGCTTAGAAGGGACTAGCACAGATACGCAGTATTTT.

Note on this clone: This CDR3 is also generated by other DNA sequences in the sample. This chain joins TRBV9 and TRBJ1-5; D gene unclear. The V end was cut by 0 bases, the J end by 4 bases, with 8 bases between. Per germline, CDR1 SGDLS and CDR2 YYNGEE. The CDR3 loop spans 14 amino acids. The DNA of the CDR3 is TGTGCCAGCAGCGTAGCTGGCGGTAATCAGCCCCAGCATTTT. Its translation: CASSVAGGNQPQHF.

A remark on this clone: Sequence at one end of the junction differs from germline and may be a read error. The chain employs TRBV2 and TRBJ2-7; TRBD1 agrees at 8 bases. Germline V gives CDR1 SNHLY, CDR2 FYNNEI. The CDR3 is 12 amino acids. In DNA, the CDR3 is TGTGCCAGCAGTGCGAGACAGGGGCCCCTTCACTTC. The encoded protein is CASSARQGPLHF.

The V and J genes are TRBV30 and TRBJ2-7; perhaps TRBD1 as D (5 bases). This CDR3 contains 11 residues. Germline CDR1 GTSNPN, CDR2 SVGIG (reference sequence). Trimming stripped 4 bases from V and 2 bases from J, with 6 bases between. The CDR3 protein is CAWTGTYEQYF. The CDR3 nucleotides read TGTGCCTGGACAGGGACCTACGAGCAGTACTTC.

The genes are TRBV9 and TRBJ1-2; D might be TRBD1 (5 bases). CDR3 length equals 12 residues. Trimming took off 3 bases at V and 8 bases at J, with 11 bases between the two ends. Per germline, CDR1 SGDLS and CDR2 YYNGEE. The CDR3 DNA is TGTGCCAGCAGCGCCGGGGGGTTGGGCTACACCTTC. Translation gives CASSAGGLGYTF.

The J gene is TRBJ1-2, the V gene TRBV6-6; no clear D gene. The V end was cut by 2 bases, the J end by 4 bases, with 8 bases between. Germline lookup yields CDR1 MNHNY and CDR2 SVGAGI (reference sequence). The CDR3 has 13 amino acids. In DNA form, the CDR3 reads TGTGCCAGCAGTTACGACACCACCTATGGCTACACCTTC. Amino acids: CASSYDTTYGYTF.